This T cell receptor (beta chain) was recovered during a study of cytomegalovirus exposure and HLA in healthy donors. This cohort consisted of healthy bone marrow donors. Primers for the PCR totalled 60 Vbeta and 13 Jbeta. Original analysis: Around 80 million unique TCR beta chains, some 10 million of them shared, were counted by a later analysis. Measured with immunoSEQ multiplex PCR; TCRdb has only the in-frame clones, and not every one. V and J calls and clone size are those listed in that table; D and trimming were worked out from the DNA. The sample carries 180,000 or so clones, 77% recorded once. About this clone: Its cognate antigen is unknown.

Findings and caveats of the study: In a later analysis, at a false discovery rate of 0.05, approximately 15,000 TCR beta sequences matched HLA alleles. Roughly even sequencing depth across donors was the assumption behind the presence/absence analyses.

From germline, CDR1 is MNHEY and CDR2 SVGAGI. The CDR3 covers 15 residues. Trimming removed 6 bases at V and 2 bases at J, with 13 bases between. The specimen was PBMCs. The TCR sequence derives from a man between 18 and 29 years old in good health and CMV-seronegative. The rearrangement joins TRBV6-5 to TRBJ1-4, with D unclear. The CDR3 sequence: CASSRNRGTNEKLFF. In DNA form, the CDR3 reads TGTGCCAGCAGCCGCAACAGAGGGACTAATGAAAAACTGTTTTTT.